Shown below are 15 T cell receptor beta chains from a single sample sequenced in a study of T cells after yellow fever vaccination. TCRdb recomputed calls from the 5' RACE reads with MiXCR, one row per CDR3 protein. The sample has roughly 520,000 distinct CDR3 sequences, less than 25% seen once. The sample in question was PBMCs, obtained roughly 20 days after the first yellow fever vaccination. Receptor source: a man aged 18 to 30 who received the YFV17D yellow fever vaccine.

The chain links TRBV25-1 to TRBJ2-7, with TRBD1 identical over 11 bases. The germline V gene encodes CDR1 MGHDK and CDR2 SYGVNS. The CDR3 contains 14 residues. The trim removed 4 bases at V and 4 bases at J, leaving 3 bases unmatched. The CDR3 reads CASSGGQGGYEQYF. As DNA, the CDR3 is TGTGCCAGCAGTGGGGGACAGGGGGGGTACGAGCAGTACTTC.

The CDR3 loop is CASGGQGEQYV. The CDR3 coding sequence is TGTGCCAGCGGGGGACAGGGCGAGCAGTACGTC. The V gene is TRBV2, the J gene TRBJ2-7; 9 nucleotides line up with TRBD1. Unmatched junction bases numbered 2, after V lost 8 bases and J lost 6 bases. The CDR3 contains 11 residues. From germline, CDR1 is SNHLY and CDR2 FYNNEI.

This clonotype has just a few counts. The V call is TRBV7-3, the J call TRBJ2-1; 7 bases agree with TRBD2. Per the germline V gene, CDR1 is SGHTA and CDR2 is FQGTGA. The CDR3 sequence is 16 residues long. V gave up 5 bases and J gave up 2 bases; unmatched junction bases: 9. Here the CDR3 reads CASSPRLAETYNEQFF. The CDR3 bases are TGTGCCAGCAGCCCCCGGCTAGCGGAAACCTACAATGAGCAGTTCTTC.

This chain uses TRBV28 with TRBJ2-7, with 8 bases that match TRBD1. Germline V gene sequence: CDR1 MDHEN, CDR2 SYDVKM. The length of the CDR3 is 14 residues. V trimming: 7 bases; J trimming: 2 bases; junction bases outside the gene matches: 7. The CDR3 sequence is CASTPGQEPYEQYV. The CDR3 DNA sequence: TGTGCCAGCACTCCGGGACAGGAACCCTACGAGCAGTACGTC.

This clonotype was seen at least ten times. This chain joins TRBV29-1 and TRBJ1-1; 9 nucleotides match TRBD1. The germline V gene encodes CDR1 SQVTM and CDR2 ANQGSEA. The CDR3 runs 12 residues. V was clipped by 7 bases and J by 3 bases; unmatched bases: 3. The CDR3 region is CSARQGDTEAFF. In DNA, the CDR3 is TGCAGCGCTCGACAGGGGGACACTGAAGCTTTCTTT.

This clonotype occurred once. This rearrangement joins TRBV4-3 to TRBJ2-3, with TRBD2 matching 12 bases. The length of the CDR3 is 20 residues. The ends lost 1 base at V and 5 bases at J; junction bases unmatched: 16. The germline gives CDR1 LGHNA, CDR2 YSLEER. CDR3 sequence: CASSQVSSGGAPAAGDTQYF. The CDR3 nucleotides read TGCGCCAGCAGCCAAGTTTCTAGCGGGGGGGCACCGGCGGCGGGAGATACGCAGTATTTT.

This clonotype was detected ten times or more. The rearrangement uses TRBV27 and TRBJ1-3; possible D gene TRBD1, 6 bases. V dropped 0 bases and J dropped 0 bases, with 15 bases sitting between them. The germline gives CDR1 MNHEY, CDR2 SMNVEV (reference sequence). CDR3 length: 18 residues. CDR3 in DNA: TGTGCCAGCAGTTTATCGGGTACAGGGCCCCGCTCTGGAAACACCATATATTTT. It is translated as CASSLSGTGPRSGNTIYF.

This clonotype was seen a few times. The chain recombines TRBV18 with TRBJ1-2; 8 bases are shared with TRBD1. V shed 3 bases and J 4 bases; nucleotides not matched to a gene: 7. The CDR3 sequence is 15 residues long. Per the germline V gene, CDR1 is KGHSH and CDR2 is LQKENI. The CDR3 is CASSPTGEPLYGYTF. In DNA, the CDR3 is TGTGCCAGCTCACCGACAGGGGAACCGCTCTATGGCTACACCTTC.

The table lists this clonotype with a few counts. This rearrangement joins TRBV11-1 to TRBJ2-4, with 7 bases lining up with TRBD2. This CDR3 spans 18 amino acids. J was trimmed by 0 bases and V by 5 bases; bases with no gene match: 13. Germline V lookup: CDR1 SGHAT, CDR2 FQDESV (reference sequence). The CDR3 protein is CASSPNLAAERAKNIQYF. In DNA form, the CDR3 reads TGTGCCAGCAGCCCGAACCTAGCGGCCGAGAGAGCCAAAAACATTCAGTACTTC.

The table lists this clonotype with many counts. The chain uses TRBV10-3 and TRBJ2-3, with TRBD1 matching over 9 bases. The J segment lost 1 base and the V segment lost 7 bases, leaving 3 bases of the junction unmatched. Germline V gene data show CDR1 as ENHRY and CDR2 as SYGVKD. The CDR3 consists of 14 residues. This chain's CDR3 is CAITRTGGTDTQYF. CDR3 nucleotides: TGTGCCATCACCAGGACAGGGGGCACAGATACGCAGTATTTT.

The J gene is TRBJ2-7, the V gene TRBV5-1; no clear D. Trimming pared 0 bases from V and 6 bases from J, leaving 13 bases between. CDR1 is SGHRS, CDR2 YFSETQ, per germline. The CDR3 loop spans 14 amino acids. The CDR3 region has the DNA TGCGCCAGCAGCTTGGAATCGGGTTTGGGCGAGCAGTACTTC. This translates into CASSLESGLGEQYF.

This clonotype was counted between two and nine times. The rearrangement joins TRBV7-9 to TRBJ2-7; TRBD2 is a possible D gene (5 bases). V gave up 3 bases and J gave up 8 bases, with 8 bases separating them. This CDR3 has 11 amino acids. Germline CDR1 SEHNR, CDR2 FQNEAQ (reference sequence). The CDR3 here is CASSLAGQQYF. The CDR3 DNA follows: TGTGCCAGCAGCTTGGCGGGCCAGCAGTACTTC.

V is TRBV11-2 and J is TRBJ2-2; D is ambiguous. The CDR3 consists of 13 residues. Per the germline V gene, CDR1 is SGHAT and CDR2 is FQNNGV. Trimming removed 4 bases from V and 2 bases from J, with 5 bases in between. The CDR3 is CASSSINTGELFF. The CDR3 region has the DNA TGTGCCAGCAGCTCGATCAACACCGGGGAGCTGTTTTTT.

This chain connects TRBV6-1 to TRBJ1-1; D is possibly TRBD1 (5 bases). CDR3 length: 15 residues. The germline CDR1 and CDR2 sequences are MNHNS and SASEGT. The V end lost 3 bases, the J end lost 4 bases, and 15 bases lay between the germline ends. CDR3 in DNA: TGTGCCAGCAGTGAGGGAACCCAAAGGGGCACTGAAGCTTTCTTT. Protein: CASSEGTQRGTEAFF.

The J gene is TRBJ2-4, the V gene TRBV11-1, with 15 nucleotides matching TRBD2. The V segment lost 8 bases and the J segment 0 bases; nucleotides outside the gene matches: 14. Per germline, CDR1 SGHAT and CDR2 FQDESV (reference sequence). This CDR3 has 20 residues. The CDR3, as DNA: TGTGCCAGCCACCCCTGGCTCGGACTAGCGGGGGGGCTAGCCAAAAACATTCAGTACTTC. It encodes CASHPWLGLAGGLAKNIQYF.